The rows below give T cell receptor beta chains drawn from one sample of a study of blood T cell repertoires in COVID-19. Only in-frame clones appear in the TCRdb table, and some are missing; sequencing was by immunoSEQ multiplex PCR. This table has about 90,000 clones, 70% to 85% appearing once. The sequenced material came from peripheral blood. All receptors derive from a man aged 70-80 years with acute or convalescent COVID-19. CDR3s leave out the opening cysteine and the closing phenylalanine or tryptophan. Fields, in order: V gene, J gene, D gene, CDR3 protein. A D gene is named only where the DNA matches it firmly.

TRBV7-7	TRBJ2-2	TRBD2	ASSRRPSGTGELF
TRBV15	TRBJ2-1	.	ATAGSYNEQF
TRBV6-1	TRBJ2-1	TRBD2	ASSGLAGGLKNEQF
TRBV30	TRBJ1-2	.	AWSWIRGYT
TRBV19	TRBJ1-2	.	ASSQRMGFNGYT
TRBV6-5	TRBJ1-1	.	ASMVGGNTEAF
TRBV7-9	TRBJ1-4	TRBD1	ASSSTGGVEKLF
TRBV7-9	TRBJ1-4	.	ASSFDRGNEKLF
TRBV2	TRBJ2-3	TRBD2	ASTPGGGTQY
TRBV7-2	TRBJ2-3	.	ASSDTVSTDTQY
TRBV5-6	TRBJ1-2	.	ASSFLGQPYGYT
TRBV10-2	TRBJ1-2	.	ASSEEGANYGYT
TRBV9	TRBJ2-3	.	ASSVDVRVTDTQY
TRBV18	TRBJ2-3	.	ASSASLLGSTDTQY
TRBV2	TRBJ2-7	TRBD1	ASSVPDRNVLGSYEQY
TRBV19	TRBJ1-2	.	ASSPLGDTYGYT
TRBV7-9	TRBJ1-1	.	ASSLVLGHTEAF
TRBV10-1	TRBJ1-2	.	ASLGHYGYT
TRBV10-3	TRBJ2-4	.	AIRAGEWNIQY
TRBV4-2	TRBJ2-5	TRBD2	ASSQDRGLAGGPSGETQY